The 20 T cell receptor beta chains listed next were all sequenced from one sample in a study of T-cell reconstitution after alpha-beta-depleted transplantation in children. Preparing the TCRbeta library involved the use of unique molecular identifiers. TCRdb used MiXCR to reprocess the PCR reads, holding one entry per CDR3 protein. The data show roughly 170,000 distinct CDR3 sequences, with about 6.3% seen just once and about 2.9% held by the top ten. Sequenced material: PBMCs from the stem cell graft donor, taken from the stem cell graft. These receptors were obtained from a human donor who donated a stem cell graft to a child with Wiskott-Aldrich syndrome.

This clonotype was seen at least ten times. The chain uses TRBV29-1 and TRBJ2-1; the match to TRBD1 covers 9 bases. CDR3 length equals 14 residues. V was clipped by 6 bases and J by 5 bases; unmatched bases: 8. The germline V gene encodes CDR1 SQVTM and CDR2 ANQGSEA. The CDR3 bases are TGCAGCGTCGACGGGACAGGGTCCCACAATGAGCAGTTCTTC. Protein: CSVDGTGSHNEQFF.

The chain joins TRBV27 to TRBJ2-1; D unresolved. The CDR3 sequence is 14 residues long. Trimming stripped 5 bases from V and 3 bases from J, with 11 bases between. From germline, CDR1 is MNHEY and CDR2 SMNVEV (reference sequence). CDR3 residues: CASSGVGFYNEQFF. CDR3 sequence (DNA): TGTGCCAGCAGTGGGGTGGGGTTCTACAATGAGCAGTTCTTC.

This clonotype occurred many times. This chain connects TRBV29-1 to TRBJ2-7, with 10 bases identical to TRBD1. Germline V gene lookup returns CDR1 SQVTM and CDR2 ANQGSEA. CDR3 length: 15 amino acids. V lost 4 bases, J lost 2 bases, and 8 bases stayed unmatched. CDR3 sequence reads: CSVGWRGQGTYEQYF. The CDR3 coding sequence is TGCAGCGTTGGTTGGAGGGGACAGGGGACCTACGAGCAGTACTTC.

At least ten counts were recorded for this clonotype. This chain links TRBV5-1 with TRBJ2-7; D is tentatively TRBD1 or TRBD2 (5 bases each). The V gene's germline CDR1 is SGHRS and CDR2 YFSETQ. The CDR3 covers 14 residues. V was cut by 2 bases and J by 6 bases, with 15 bases left in between. The CDR3, as DNA: TGCGCCAGCAGCTTCGCAGGGACCCAAGGCGAGCAGTACTTC. Translated, it gives CASSFAGTQGEQYF.

Notes on this clonotype: A much bigger clone sits one base away, suggesting this may be a read error. The J gene is TRBJ1-6, the V gene TRBV7-2; unclear D gene. Per germline, CDR1 SGHTA and CDR2 FQGNSA. The CDR3 has 15 amino acids. The CDR3 protein is CASSQDGGGNTPLHF. DNA of the CDR3: TGTGCCAGCAGCCAGGACGGTGGAGGTAATACACCCCTCCACTTT. The variable domain in full, completed from reference TRBV7-2 and TRBJ1-6, reads GAGVSQSPSNKVTEKGKDVELRCDPISGHTALYWYRQSLGQGLEFLIYFQGNSAPDKSGLPSDRFSAERTGGSVSTLTIQRTQQEDSAVYLCASSQDGGGNTPLHFGNGTRLTVT.

This clonotype was seen many times. The chain employs TRBV5-6 and TRBJ1-2; tentative D call: TRBD1 (6 bases). The V end was cut by 2 bases, the J end by 7 bases, with 24 bases between. The CDR3 runs 17 residues. Germline V gene sequence: CDR1 SGHDT, CDR2 YYEEEE. CDR3 bases: TGTGCCAGCAGCTTCGTCGCCACAGGGTTAATTGTAGCTGGCTACACCTTC. The encoded protein is CASSFVATGLIVAGYTF. Full variable domain (outside the CDR3, taken from reference TRBV5-6 and TRBJ1-2): DAGVTQSPTHLIKTRGQQVTLRCSPKSGHDTVSWYQQALGQGPQFIFQYYEEEERQRGNFPDRFSGHQFPNYSSELNVNALLLGDSALYLCASSFVATGLIVAGYTFGSGTRLTVV.

In its sample, this clonotype was seen many times. The chain has TRBV6-1 and TRBJ2-5, with 7 bases that match TRBD1. Per the germline V gene, CDR1 is MNHNS and CDR2 is SASEGT. The length of the CDR3 is 14 residues. V shed 5 bases, J shed 4 bases, and the junction held 7 bases outside the gene matches. CDR3 amino acids: CASSRDRVRETQYF. The CDR3 coding sequence is TGTGCCAGCAGTCGTGACAGGGTCCGAGAGACCCAGTACTTC.

The gene calls are TRBV5-1 and TRBJ1-4; the D is unclear. CDR3 size: 15 residues. Germline CDR1 SGHRS, CDR2 YFSETQ. Trimming removed 4 bases from V and 6 bases from J, with 16 bases in between. The CDR3 nucleotides are TGCGCCAGCAGCGAAAACAGCCGCGGGCATGAAAAACTGTTTTTT. Protein: CASSENSRGHEKLFF.

This clonotype was counted ten times or more. This chain uses TRBV7-8 with TRBJ2-3; D is unresolved. The CDR3 loop spans 12 amino acids. V was pared by 4 bases and J by 3 bases, with 5 bases between. Per the germline V gene, CDR1 is SGHVS and CDR2 is FQNEAQ. In nucleotides, the CDR3 is TGTGCCAGCAGCTGGGAAACAGATACGCAGTATTTT. It codes for CASSWETDTQYF.

This clonotype was detected many times. The gene calls are TRBV29-1 and TRBJ1-5, with D unresolved. This CDR3 has 11 amino acids. CDR1 and CDR2 from the germline V gene are SQVTM and ANQGSEA. Trimming pared 7 bases from V and 6 bases from J, leaving 10 bases between. DNA of the CDR3: TGCAGCGCTGGTGATGGTCAGCCCCAGCATTTT. Amino acid sequence: CSAGDGQPQHF.

This clonotype has at least ten counts. The chain combines TRBV5-5 with TRBJ2-7; a weak D match, TRBD1 (6 bases). V lost 4 bases to trimming and J lost 2 bases, with 19 bases between them. CDR1 is SGHKS and CDR2 is YYEKEE in the germline V gene (reference sequence). CDR3 length equals 16 residues. The CDR3 here is CASSRGWTAGTYEQYF. The CDR3, as DNA: TGTGCCAGCAGCCGCGGATGGACAGCCGGAACCTACGAGCAGTACTTC.

This clonotype was seen at least ten times. The chain carries TRBV5-1 and TRBJ1-3; D possibly corresponds to TRBD1 (6 bases). The CDR3 is 16 residues long. Looked up from germline, CDR1 is SGHRS and CDR2 is YFSETQ. Deletions cut 3 bases from V and 1 base from J, with 14 bases between. CDR3 protein: CASSSTGTLSGNTIYF. The CDR3 nucleotides are TGCGCCAGCAGCTCCACCGGGACACTTTCTGGAAACACCATATATTTT.

This clonotype was observed at least ten times. This chain uses TRBV5-1 with TRBJ2-5, with unresolved D. The CDR3 is 13 amino acids. V was cut by 0 bases and J by 1 base, with 4 bases left in between. Germline CDR1 is SGHRS and CDR2 is YFSETQ. CDR3 protein: CASSLAIQETQYF. In DNA form, the CDR3 reads TGCGCCAGCAGCTTGGCTATCCAAGAGACCCAGTACTTC.

In this sample, this clonotype turned up many times. The genes are TRBV12-3 or TRBV12-4 and TRBJ2-5; 8 nucleotides align to TRBD2. There are 15 residues in the CDR3. V gave up 7 bases and J gave up 5 bases; unmatched junction bases: 12. CDR3 bases: TGTGCCAGCACCCCTCCGGGAGGGCCATTGGAGACCCAGTACTTC. Its protein product is CASTPPGGPLETQYF.

The V and J genes are TRBV3-1 and TRBJ2-7; D is unclear. This CDR3 comprises 15 residues. Trimming removed 4 bases from V and 3 bases from J, with 16 bases in between. Germline CDR1 LGHDT, CDR2 YNNKEL (reference sequence). As DNA, the CDR3 is TGTGCCAGCAGCCGAAAGCCTCAAAGTTTCTACGAGCAGTACTTC. It codes for CASSRKPQSFYEQYF.

In its sample, this clonotype was seen many times. CDR3 nucleotides: TGTGCCAGCAGTTACTCAAGGGGGGCTGGGACAGATACGCAGTATTTT. Translating gives CASSYSRGAGTDTQYF. This sequence joins TRBV6-5 and TRBJ2-3; D might be TRBD1 or TRBD2, each matching 6 bases. Germline V CDR1 and CDR2: MNHEY, SVGAGI. CDR3 length equals 16 residues. V lost 0 bases, J lost 3 bases, and 13 bases lay in between.

This clonotype has a count of ten or more. The chain recombines TRBV5-1 with TRBJ1-2, with D perhaps matching TRBD1 (6 bases). The V gene lost 3 bases and the J gene lost 1 base, with 10 bases spanning the gap. This CDR3 contains 14 residues. Per the germline V gene, CDR1 is SGHRS and CDR2 is YFSETQ. The CDR3 sequence is CASSSDSYNYGYTF. The CDR3 nucleotides read TGCGCCAGCAGCTCGGACAGCTATAACTATGGCTACACCTTC.

This clonotype came up many times. The genes are TRBV18 and TRBJ2-1; TRBD2 might be the D (6 bases). Trimming removed 1 base from V and 5 bases from J, with 12 bases in between. This CDR3 is built from 15 residues. Germline values: CDR1 KGHSH, CDR2 LQKENI. The CDR3 DNA reads TGTGCCAGCTCACCACGCGGGGCAATTAACAATGAGCAGTTCTTC. It translates to CASSPRGAINNEQFF.

This clonotype appeared many times. The J gene is TRBJ1-1, the V gene TRBV6-5, with unresolved D. CDR3 length equals 13 residues. With 4 bases removed from V and 3 bases from J, the gap between germline ends came to 9 bases. Germline V gives CDR1 MNHEY, CDR2 SVGAGI. The CDR3 here is CASSSGRYTEAFF. For the CDR3, the DNA is TGTGCCAGCAGTTCCGGTCGATACACTGAAGCTTTCTTT.

The sample holds a few counts of this clonotype. This rearrangement joins TRBV28 to TRBJ2-3, with D maybe TRBD2 (5 bases). This CDR3 is 16 amino acids long. Trimming removed 3 bases from V and 0 bases from J, with 13 bases in between. The germline gives CDR1 MDHEN, CDR2 SYDVKM. The CDR3, as DNA: TGTGCCAGCAGTTTTAAGGCGGGCCCTAGCACAGATACGCAGTATTTT. Protein sequence: CASSFKAGPSTDTQYF.